This TCR beta chain appears in the sequencing data of a study of blood T cell repertoires in COVID-19. The overall study: The cDNA or gDNA used as material had been derived from T cells, B-cell-depleted T cells, or PBMCs.

Germline lookup yields CDR1 SGHTA and CDR2 FQGNSA. Inclusive of both ends, the CDR3 amounts to 15 amino acids. Profiled with immunoSEQ multiplex PCR; TCRdb holds only in-frame clones, not every one. In the table there are some 120,000 clones, almost 80% of which are singletons. About this clone: The DNA is omitted, as the CDR3 cannot be located on it reliably, and the CDR3 follows TCRdb's listing.

Sequencing used peripheral blood. The origin of this receptor is a human donor in a cohort sampled during active COVID-19. The gene calls are TRBV7-2 and TRBJ2-5; the table's D call TRBD1 went unverified against the DNA. The CDR3 loop reads CASSPRQFFGETQYF.